This TCR beta chain was documented in a study of blood T cells in healthy people across ages. Broader study findings: Long-lived donors had more naive CD4+ cells and higher diversity than aged donors.

V was pared by 5 bases and J by 3 bases, with 15 bases between. The CDR3 is 15 residues long. Germline V CDR1 and CDR2: LNHDA, SQIVND (reference sequence). A second PCR, run for about 6 to 12 cycles, used a sample-barcoded 5' primer plus a J-beta primer mix. The yield of each sample was at least 3 million CDR3-containing paired-end reads. TCRdb processed the 5' RACE reads anew with MiXCR; each CDR3 protein has one entry. The sample carries approximately 1,100,000 distinct CDR3 sequences, 40% to 45% recorded once. About this clonotype itself: What it recognizes is unknown.

The donors, aged roughly 6 to 100, were healthy Caucasians from Russia. The sequenced sample was blood. This chain connects TRBV19 to TRBJ2-3, with D uncertain. The sequence came from a woman aged 60 to 75 in good health. In DNA form, the CDR3 reads TGTGCCAGTAGTCGAGGTGTGGTTCGTACAGATACGCAGTATTTT. Translation: CASSRGVVRTDTQYF. The full variable domain, completed using reference TRBV19 and TRBJ2-3, is DGGITQSPKYLFRKEGQNVTLSCEQNLNHDAMYWYRQDPGQGLRLIYYSQIVNDFQKGDIAEGYSVSREKKESFPLTVTSAQKNPTAFYLCASSRGVVRTDTQYFGPGTRLTVL.